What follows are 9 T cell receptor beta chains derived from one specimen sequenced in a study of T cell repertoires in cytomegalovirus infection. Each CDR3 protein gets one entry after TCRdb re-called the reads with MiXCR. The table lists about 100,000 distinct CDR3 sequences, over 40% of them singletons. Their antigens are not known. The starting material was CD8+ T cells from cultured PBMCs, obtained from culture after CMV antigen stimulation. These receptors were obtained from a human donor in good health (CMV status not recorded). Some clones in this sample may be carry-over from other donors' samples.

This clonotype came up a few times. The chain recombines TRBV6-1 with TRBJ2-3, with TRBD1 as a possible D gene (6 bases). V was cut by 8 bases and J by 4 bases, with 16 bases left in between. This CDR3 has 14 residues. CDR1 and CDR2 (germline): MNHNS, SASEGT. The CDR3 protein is CASRVGAGADTQYF. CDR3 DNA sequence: TGTGCCAGCCGGGTGGGGGCCGGGGCAGATACGCAGTATTTT.

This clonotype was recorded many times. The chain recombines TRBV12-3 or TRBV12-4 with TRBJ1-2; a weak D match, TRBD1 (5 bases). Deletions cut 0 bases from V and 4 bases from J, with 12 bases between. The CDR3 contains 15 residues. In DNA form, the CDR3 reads TGTGCCAGCAGTTTAGCGCTAAGGGGTACCTATGGCTACACCTTC. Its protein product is CASSLALRGTYGYTF.

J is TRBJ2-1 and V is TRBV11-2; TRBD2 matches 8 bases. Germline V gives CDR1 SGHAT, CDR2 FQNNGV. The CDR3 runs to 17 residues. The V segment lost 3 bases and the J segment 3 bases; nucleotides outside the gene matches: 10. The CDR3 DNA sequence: TGTGCCAGCAGCTTTTTCCCTAGCGGGTGGAACTACAATGAGCAGTTCTTC. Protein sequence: CASSFFPSGWNYNEQFF.

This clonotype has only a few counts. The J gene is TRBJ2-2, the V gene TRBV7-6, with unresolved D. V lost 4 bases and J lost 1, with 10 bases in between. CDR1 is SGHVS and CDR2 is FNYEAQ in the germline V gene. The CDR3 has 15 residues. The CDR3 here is CASSSYDENTGELFF. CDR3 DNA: TGTGCCAGCAGCTCTTATGACGAGAACACCGGGGAGCTGTTTTTT.

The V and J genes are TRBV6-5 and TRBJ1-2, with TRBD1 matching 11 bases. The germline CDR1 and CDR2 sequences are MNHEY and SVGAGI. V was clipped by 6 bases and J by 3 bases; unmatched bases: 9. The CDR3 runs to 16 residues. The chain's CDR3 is CASSHDGTGGDYGYTF. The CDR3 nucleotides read TGTGCCAGCAGCCATGATGGGACAGGGGGGGACTATGGCTACACCTTC.

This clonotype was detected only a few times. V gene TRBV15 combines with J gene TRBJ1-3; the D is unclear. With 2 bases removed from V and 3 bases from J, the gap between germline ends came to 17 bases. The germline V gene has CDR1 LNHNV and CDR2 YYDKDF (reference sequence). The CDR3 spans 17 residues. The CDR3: CATSRRPGPWSGNTIYF. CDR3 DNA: TGTGCCACCAGCAGACGTCCTGGCCCCTGGAGTGGAAACACCATATATTTT.

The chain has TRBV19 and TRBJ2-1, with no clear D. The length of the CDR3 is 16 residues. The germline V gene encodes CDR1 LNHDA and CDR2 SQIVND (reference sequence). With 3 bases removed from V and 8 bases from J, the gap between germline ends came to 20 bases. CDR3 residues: CASSIKGLQIGDEQFF. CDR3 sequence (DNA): TGTGCCAGTAGTATTAAAGGCCTTCAGATAGGCGATGAGCAGTTCTTC. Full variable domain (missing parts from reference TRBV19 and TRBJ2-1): DGGITQSPKYLFRKEGQNVTLSCEQNLNHDAMYWYRQDPGQGLRLIYYSQIVNDFQKGDIAEGYSVSREKKESFPLTVTSAQKNPTAFYLCASSIKGLQIGDEQFFGPGTRLTVL.

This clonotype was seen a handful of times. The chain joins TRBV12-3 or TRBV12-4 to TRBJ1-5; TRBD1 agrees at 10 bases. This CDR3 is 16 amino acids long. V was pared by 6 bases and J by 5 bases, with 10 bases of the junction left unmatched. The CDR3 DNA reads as TGTGCCAGCAGCCGAGTCCCGGGACAGGGGCATCAGCCCCAGCATTTT. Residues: CASSRVPGQGHQPQHF.

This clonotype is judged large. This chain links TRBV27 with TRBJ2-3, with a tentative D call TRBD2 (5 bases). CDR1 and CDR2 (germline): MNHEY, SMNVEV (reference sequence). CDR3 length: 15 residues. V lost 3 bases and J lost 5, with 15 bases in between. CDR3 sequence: CASSFLGSRGDTQYF. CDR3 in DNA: TGTGCCAGCAGTTTTTTGGGCAGCCGGGGAGATACGCAGTATTTT.